This is a list of T cell receptor beta chains from one sample in a study of CXCR4 blockade with PD-1 therapy in pancreatic cancer. Profiling relied on immunoSEQ multiplex PCR, and the TCRdb table lists in-frame clones only, not all of them. The sample has about 1,000 clones, around 39% seen once; the top ten hold roughly a tenth. The sample consisted of tumor tissue. These TCRs come from a human donor with pancreatic ductal adenocarcinoma. CDR3s include the opening cysteine and the closing phenylalanine or tryptophan. The D gene is left open where the match is weak. Only part of the rows carry a size: once, few, many, or a class if the clone is expanded.

TRBV30	TRBD1	TRBJ1-5	-	CAWTRDSKTQHF	TGTGCCTGGACTAGGGACAGCAAGACCCAGCATTTT
TRBV11-3	TRBD1	TRBJ1-4	few	CASSPGTGTTNEKLFF	TGTGCCAGCAGCCCCGGGACAGGCACAACTAATGAAAAACTGTTTTTT
TRBV6-8	-	TRBJ1-1	few	CASSYFGDTEAFF	TGTGCCAGCAGTTATTTCGGGGACACTGAAGCTTTCTTT
TRBV19	-	TRBJ1-4	-	CASSIRQSLGEKLFF	TGTGCCAGTAGCATCAGACAGAGCTTGGGTGAAAAACTGTTTTTT
TRBV7-6	-	TRBJ2-2	-	CASSLEGVSVTGELFF	TGTGCCAGCAGCTTGGAGGGAGTTTCGGTCACCGGGGAGCTGTTTTTT
TRBV18	TRBD1	TRBJ2-1	-	CASSPSGTGGYNEQFF	TGTGCCAGCTCACCTTCTGGGACAGGGGGATACAATGAGCAGTTCTTC
TRBV6-8	-	TRBJ2-7	-	CASTLGGANEQYF	TGTGCCAGCACGCTTGGGGGGGCCAACGAGCAGTACTTC
TRBV2	TRBD1	TRBJ2-2	few	CASSVIRQGTGELFF	TGTGCCAGCAGTGTAATACGACAGGGCACCGGGGAGCTGTTTTTT
TRBV6-8	-	TRBJ1-1	few	CASTPGPNTEAFF	TGTGCCAGCACACCGGGCCCGAACACTGAAGCTTTCTTT
TRBV9	-	TRBJ1-1	few	CASSVVSGRTEAFF	TGTGCCAGCAGCGTAGTGTCAGGGCGCACTGAAGCTTTCTTT
TRBV19	-	TRBJ2-5	-	CASSSSGLSQETQYF	TGTGCCAGTAGCTCCTCGGGACTCTCCCAAGAGACCCAGTACTTC
TRBV30	-	TRBJ2-7	-	CAWSPLRQTPYKQYF	TGTGCCTGGAGTCCTTTAAGACAGACCCCCTACAAGCAGTACTTC
TRBV6-8	-	TRBJ2-5	medium-sized	CAISASGGGETQYF	TGTGCCATCAGTGCTTCCGGAGGTGGAGAGACCCAGTACTTC
TRBV19	TRBD1	TRBJ2-1	-	CASRRDRDLYNEQFF	TGTGCCAGTAGACGGGACAGGGACTTATACAATGAGCAGTTCTTC
TRBV6-8	-	TRBJ1-3	-	CASSYWSGRTSGNTIYF	TGTGCCAGCAGTTACTGGTCGGGACGGACCTCTGGAAACACCATATATTTT
TRBV6-8	TRBD1	TRBJ1-2	medium-sized	CASRPPGQGIYGYTF	TGTGCCAGCAGACCGCCGGGACAGGGCATCTATGGCTACACCTTC
TRBV18	TRBD1	TRBJ2-7	-	CASSPSGTAYEQYF	TGTGCCAGCTCACCCTCCGGGACAGCCTACGAGCAGTACTTC
TRBV18	TRBD2	TRBJ2-5	-	CASSPVISGAPETQYF	TGTGCCAGCTCCCCAGTAATCAGCGGGGCCCCAGAGACCCAGTACTTC
TRBV4-1	TRBD1	TRBJ1-1	few	CASSQDLRTGTEAFF	TGCGCCAGCAGCCAAGATCTCCGGACAGGGACTGAAGCTTTCTTT
TRBV11-3	TRBD1	TRBJ1-1	medium-sized	CASSSAGGRWNTEAFF	TGTGCCAGCAGCTCCGCAGGGGGCAGGTGGAACACTGAAGCTTTCTTT
TRBV11-3	TRBD1	TRBJ2-2	large	CASSERQGPTGELFF	TGTGCCAGCAGCGAACGACAGGGGCCCACCGGGGAGCTGTTTTTT
TRBV30	-	TRBJ1-1	-	CAWIRQALNTEAFF	TGTGCCTGGATACGGCAGGCGTTAAACACTGAAGCTTTCTTT
TRBV11-3	TRBD1	TRBJ1-1	medium-sized	CASSGQGWDTEAFF	TGTGCCAGCAGCGGACAGGGGTGGGACACTGAAGCTTTCTTT
TRBV18	TRBD1	TRBJ1-3	-	CASSHQTGRSGNTIYF	TGTGCCAGCTCACACCAGACAGGGCGCTCTGGAAACACCATATATTTT
TRBV11-3	-	TRBJ1-6	medium-sized	CASSPYEGGRINSPLHF	TGTGCCAGCAGCCCGTACGAGGGGGGAAGAATCAATTCACCCCTCCACTTT
TRBV29-1	-	TRBJ1-1	-	CSVSGPVGTEAFF	TGCAGCGTCTCAGGACCGGTGGGGACTGAAGCTTTCTTT
TRBV30	-	TRBJ1-4	-	CAWKAKKGEGEKLFF	TGTGCCTGGAAAGCTAAAAAGGGGGAAGGAGAAAAACTATTTTTT
TRBV6-1	-	TRBJ1-2	-	CASSEDPLYRDRYGYTF	TGTGCCAGCAGTGAAGACCCTCTTTATAGGGATAGGTATGGCTACACCTTC
TRBV9	-	TRBJ2-3	medium-sized	CASSEESTDTQYF	TGTGCCAGCAGTGAAGAGAGCACAGATACGCAGTATTTT
TRBV7-6	TRBD2	TRBJ2-2	-	CASSPERGTNTGELFF	TGTGCCAGCAGCCCAGAGCGGGGGACAAACACCGGGGAGCTGTTTTTT
TRBV30	TRBD1	TRBJ1-4	-	CACTTGSEKLFF	TGTGCCTGTACGACAGGGAGCGAAAAACTGTTTTTT
TRBV30	-	TRBJ2-5	-	CAWSGVARETQYF	TGTGCCTGGAGTGGGGTAGCTAGGGAGACCCAGTACTTC
TRBV30	TRBD1	TRBJ1-2	-	CAWTRGAGGVYGYTF	TGTGCCTGGACCCGAGGGGCAGGGGGCGTCTATGGCTACACCTTC
TRBV19	TRBD1	TRBJ2-7	-	CASSNPGQGTYEQYF	TGTGCCAGTAGTAACCCGGGACAGGGGACCTACGAGCAGTACTTC
TRBV18	-	TRBJ2-7	-	CASSRGSSYEQYF	TGTGCCAGCTCCAGAGGGAGTAGCTACGAGCAGTACTTC
TRBV19	TRBD2	TRBJ2-1	-	CASSISGGDYNEQFF	TGTGCCAGTAGTATTAGCGGGGGGGACTACAATGAGCAGTTCTTC
TRBV2	-	TRBJ1-5	few	CASNKVNQPQHF	TGTGCCAGCAACAAAGTCAATCAGCCCCAGCATTTT
TRBV7-1	-	TRBJ1-1	few	CASSLTGPTEAFF	TGTGCCAGCAGCCTCACCGGCCCCACTGAAGCTTTCTTT
TRBV30	-	TRBJ1-4	once	CAWSPWGGEKLFF	TGTGCCTGGAGTCCGTGGGGAGGTGAAAAACTGTTTTTT
TRBV6-8	-	TRBJ1-4	large	CASSSTGVLAEKLFF	TGTGCCAGCAGTTCTACTGGGGTCCTAGCCGAAAAACTGTTTTTT
TRBV10-2	TRBD1	TRBJ2-5	-	CASSETGGRETQYF	TGCGCCAGCAGTGAGACAGGGGGCCGGGAGACCCAGTACTTC
TRBV29-1	-	TRBJ1-5	-	CSVVTSRDTHQPQHF	TGCAGCGTGGTTACTTCCCGGGACACCCATCAGCCCCAGCATTTT
TRBV29-1	-	TRBJ1-1	few	CSAQVEGGTEAFF	TGCAGCGCCCAAGTGGAGGGAGGCACTGAAGCTTTCTTT
TRBV6-8	-	TRBJ2-6	few	CASRTPRGFGANVLTF	TGTGCCAGCAGAACCCCCAGGGGATTTGGGGCCAACGTCCTGACTTTC
TRBV18	-	TRBJ1-1	-	CASSGSQGGTEAFF	TGTGCCAGCTCCGGCAGCCAGGGAGGTACTGAAGCTTTCTTT
TRBV6-8	-	TRBJ1-2	-	CASSPSQGSNYGYTF	TGTGCCAGCAGTCCATCACAGGGATCTAACTATGGCTACACCTTC
TRBV6-7	-	TRBJ1-1	few	CASRVLHSGNTEAFF	TGTGCCAGCAGGGTTCTCCATTCGGGTAACACTGAAGCTTTTTTT
TRBV6-8	TRBD1	TRBJ1-1	-	CASRLDRGYTEAFF	TGTGCCAGCAGACTGGACAGGGGGTACACTGAAGCTTTCTTT
TRBV7-4	-	TRBJ2-7	-	CASSRRETYEQYF	TGTGCCAGCAGCCGCAGGGAAACCTACGAGCAGTACTTC
TRBV11-3	-	TRBJ1-1	-	CASILGGMNTEAFF	TGTGCCAGCATACTGGGGGGAATGAACACTGAAGCTTTCTTT